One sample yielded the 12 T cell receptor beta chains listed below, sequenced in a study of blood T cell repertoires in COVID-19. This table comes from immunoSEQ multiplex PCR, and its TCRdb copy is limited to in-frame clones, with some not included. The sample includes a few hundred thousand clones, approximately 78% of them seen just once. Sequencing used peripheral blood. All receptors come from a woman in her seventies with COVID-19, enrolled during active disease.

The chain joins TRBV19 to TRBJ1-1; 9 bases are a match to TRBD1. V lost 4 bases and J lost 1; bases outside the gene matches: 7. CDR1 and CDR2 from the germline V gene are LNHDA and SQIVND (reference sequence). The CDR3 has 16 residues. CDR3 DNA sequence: TGTGCCAGTAGTACACAACAGGGGGCGAGGAACACTGAAGCTTTCTTT. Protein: CASSTQQGARNTEAFF. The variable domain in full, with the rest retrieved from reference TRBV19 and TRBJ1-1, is DGGITQSPKYLFRKEGQNVTLSCEQNLNHDAMYWYRQDPGQGLRLIYYSQIVNDFQKGDIAEGYSVSREKKESFPLTVTSAQKNPTAFYLCASSTQQGARNTEAFFGQGTRLTVV.

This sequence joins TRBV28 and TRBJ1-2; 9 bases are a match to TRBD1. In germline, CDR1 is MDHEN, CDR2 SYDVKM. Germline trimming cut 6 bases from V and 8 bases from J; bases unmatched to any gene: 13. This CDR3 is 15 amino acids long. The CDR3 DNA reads TGTGCCAGCAGATCCCCGGGACAGGGAAATCAGGGCTACACCTTC. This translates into CASRSPGQGNQGYTF.

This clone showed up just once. The CDR3 DNA is TGTGCCAGCAGTCAACCTGACAGGGTAAAAGAGACCCAGTACTTC. It codes for CASSQPDRVKETQYF. The chain joins TRBV25-1 to TRBJ2-5, with 7 bases fitting TRBD1. Germline V gene lookup returns CDR1 MGHDK and CDR2 SYGVNS. The CDR3 has 15 residues. The V gene end was trimmed by 5 bases and the J gene end by 3 bases; junction bases not matched to a gene: 9.

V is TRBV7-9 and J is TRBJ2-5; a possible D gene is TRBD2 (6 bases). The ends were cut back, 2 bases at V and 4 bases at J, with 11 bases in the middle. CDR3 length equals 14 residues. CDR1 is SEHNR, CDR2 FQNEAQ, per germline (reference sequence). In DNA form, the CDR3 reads TGTGCCAGCAGCTTACTTGGGGGAGGAGAGACCCAGTACTTC. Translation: CASSLLGGGETQYF.

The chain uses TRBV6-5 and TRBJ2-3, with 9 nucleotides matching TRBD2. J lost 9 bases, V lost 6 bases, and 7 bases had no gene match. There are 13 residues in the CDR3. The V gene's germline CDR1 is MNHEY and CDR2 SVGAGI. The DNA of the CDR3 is TGTGCCAGCAGCGCCCCTAGCGGGAAAACGCAGTATTTT. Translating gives CASSAPSGKTQYF.

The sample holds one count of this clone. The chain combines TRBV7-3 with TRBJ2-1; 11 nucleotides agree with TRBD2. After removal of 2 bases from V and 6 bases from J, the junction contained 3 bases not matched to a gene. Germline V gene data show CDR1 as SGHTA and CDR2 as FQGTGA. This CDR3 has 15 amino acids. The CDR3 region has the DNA TGTGCCAGCAGCTTAGCTAGCGGGAGGTCCAATGAGCAGTTCTTC. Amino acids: CASSLASGRSNEQFF.

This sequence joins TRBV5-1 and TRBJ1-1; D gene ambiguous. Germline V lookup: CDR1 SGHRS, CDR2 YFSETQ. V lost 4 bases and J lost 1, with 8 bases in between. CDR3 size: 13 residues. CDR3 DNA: TGCGCCAGCAGCCTGCGACAGAACACTGAAGCTTTCTTT. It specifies CASSLRQNTEAFF.

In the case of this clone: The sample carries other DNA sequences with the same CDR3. CDR3 amino acids: CASSLRGTGELFF. The CDR3 DNA is TGTGCCAGCTCCCTCAGGGGCACCGGGGAGCTGTTTTTT. The chain couples TRBV7-2 to TRBJ2-2; tentative D call: TRBD1 (6 bases). Germline V gene lookup returns CDR1 SGHTA and CDR2 FQGNSA. This CDR3 has 13 amino acids. With 8 bases removed from V and 4 bases from J, the gap between germline ends came to 11 bases.

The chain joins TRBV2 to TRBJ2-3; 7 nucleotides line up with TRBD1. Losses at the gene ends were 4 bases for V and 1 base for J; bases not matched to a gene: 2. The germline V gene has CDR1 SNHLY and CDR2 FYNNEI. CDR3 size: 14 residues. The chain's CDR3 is CASSVTGGTDTQYF. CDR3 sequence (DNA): TGTGCCAGCAGTGTTACAGGGGGCACAGATACGCAGTATTTT.

CDR3 in amino acids: CASSGWGQTNSPLHF. DNA for the CDR3: TGTGCCAGCAGTGGATGGGGACAGACTAATTCACCCCTCCACTTT. The chain links TRBV2 to TRBJ1-6, with TRBD1 identical over 7 bases. The germline V gene encodes CDR1 SNHLY and CDR2 FYNNEI. The CDR3 is 15 amino acids. With 4 bases clipped from V and 6 bases from J, the junction kept 6 bases outside the gene matches.

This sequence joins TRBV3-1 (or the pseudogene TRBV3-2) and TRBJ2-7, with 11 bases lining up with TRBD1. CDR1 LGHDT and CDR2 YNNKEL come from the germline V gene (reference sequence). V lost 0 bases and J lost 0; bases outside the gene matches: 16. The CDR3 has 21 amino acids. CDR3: CASSQEGGGQGACRSSYEQYF. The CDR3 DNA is TGTGCCAGCAGCCAAGAAGGGGGTGGACAGGGGGCGTGCAGGAGCTCCTACGAGCAGTACTTC.

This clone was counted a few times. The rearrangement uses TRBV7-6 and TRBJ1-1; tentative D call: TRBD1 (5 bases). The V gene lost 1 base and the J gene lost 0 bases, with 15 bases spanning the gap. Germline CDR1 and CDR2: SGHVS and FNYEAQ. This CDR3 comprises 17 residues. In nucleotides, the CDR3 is TGTGCCAGCAGCTTAGATAAAAGGGGCGCGATGAACACTGAAGCTTTCTTT. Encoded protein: CASSLDKRGAMNTEAFF.